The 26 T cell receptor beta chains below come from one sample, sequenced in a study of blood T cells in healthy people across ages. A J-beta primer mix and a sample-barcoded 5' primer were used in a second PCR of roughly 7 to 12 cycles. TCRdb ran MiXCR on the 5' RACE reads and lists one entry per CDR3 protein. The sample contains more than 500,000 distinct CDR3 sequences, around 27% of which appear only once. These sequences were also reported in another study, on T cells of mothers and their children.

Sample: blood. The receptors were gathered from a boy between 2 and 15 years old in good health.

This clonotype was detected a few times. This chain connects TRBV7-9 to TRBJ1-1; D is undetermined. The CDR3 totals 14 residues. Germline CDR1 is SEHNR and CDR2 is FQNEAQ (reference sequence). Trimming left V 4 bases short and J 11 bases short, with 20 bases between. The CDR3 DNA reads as TGTGCCAGCAGCTCCGAAAGAGCCAGGACCCGGGCTTTCTTT. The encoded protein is CASSSERARTRAFF.

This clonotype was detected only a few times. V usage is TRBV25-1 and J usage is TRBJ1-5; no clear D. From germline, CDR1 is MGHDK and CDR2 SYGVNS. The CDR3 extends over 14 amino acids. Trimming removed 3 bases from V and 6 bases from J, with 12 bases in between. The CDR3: CASSEVGFGQPQHF. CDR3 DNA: TGTGCCAGCAGTGAGGTAGGGTTTGGTCAGCCCCAGCATTTT.

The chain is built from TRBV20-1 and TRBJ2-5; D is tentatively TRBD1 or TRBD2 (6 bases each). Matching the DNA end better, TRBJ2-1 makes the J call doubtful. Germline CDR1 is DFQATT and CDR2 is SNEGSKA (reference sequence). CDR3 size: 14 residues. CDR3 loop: CSATWGAVGDEQFF. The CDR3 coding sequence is TGCAGTGCTACCTGGGGGGCCGTAGGGGATGAGCAGTTCTTC.

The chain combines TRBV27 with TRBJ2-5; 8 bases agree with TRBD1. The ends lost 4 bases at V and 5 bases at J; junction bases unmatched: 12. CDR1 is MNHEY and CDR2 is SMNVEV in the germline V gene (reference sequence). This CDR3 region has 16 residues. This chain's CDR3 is CASSSTRTGYRETQYF. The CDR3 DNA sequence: TGTGCCAGCAGTTCCACCCGGACAGGGTATAGGGAGACCCAGTACTTC.

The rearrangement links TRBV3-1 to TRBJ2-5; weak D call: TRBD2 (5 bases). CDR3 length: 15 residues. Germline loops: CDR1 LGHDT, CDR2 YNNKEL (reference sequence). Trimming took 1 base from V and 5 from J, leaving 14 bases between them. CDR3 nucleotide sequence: TGTGCCAGCAGCCAAGGTGGAAGGGTAGCGGAGACCCAGTACTTC. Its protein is CASSQGGRVAETQYF.

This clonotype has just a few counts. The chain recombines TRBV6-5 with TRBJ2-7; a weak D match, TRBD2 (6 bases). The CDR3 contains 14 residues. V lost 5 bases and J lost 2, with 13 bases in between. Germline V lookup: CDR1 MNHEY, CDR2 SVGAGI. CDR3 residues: CASSTPGETYEQYF. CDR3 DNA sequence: TGTGCCAGCAGTACCCCGGGGGAAACCTACGAGCAGTACTTC.

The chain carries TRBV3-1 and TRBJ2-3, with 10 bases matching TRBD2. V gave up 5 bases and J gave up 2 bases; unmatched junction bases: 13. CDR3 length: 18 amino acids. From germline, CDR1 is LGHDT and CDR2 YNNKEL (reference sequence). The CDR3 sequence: CASSEAGGPKGDTDTQYF. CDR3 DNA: TGTGCCAGCAGCGAAGCGGGGGGGCCTAAAGGGGACACAGATACGCAGTATTTT.

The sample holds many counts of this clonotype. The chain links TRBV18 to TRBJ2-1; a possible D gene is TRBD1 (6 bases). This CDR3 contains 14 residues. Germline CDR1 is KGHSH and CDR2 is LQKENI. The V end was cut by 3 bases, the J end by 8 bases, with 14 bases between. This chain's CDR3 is CASSPGHPADEQFF. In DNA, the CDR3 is TGTGCCAGCTCACCGGGACACCCTGCAGATGAGCAGTTCTTC.

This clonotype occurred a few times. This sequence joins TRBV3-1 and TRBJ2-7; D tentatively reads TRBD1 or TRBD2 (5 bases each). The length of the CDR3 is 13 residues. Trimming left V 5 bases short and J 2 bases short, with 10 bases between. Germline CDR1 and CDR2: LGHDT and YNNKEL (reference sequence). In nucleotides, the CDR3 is TGTGCCAGCAGCAAGTGGGACGCCTACGAGCAGTACTTC. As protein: CASSKWDAYEQYF.

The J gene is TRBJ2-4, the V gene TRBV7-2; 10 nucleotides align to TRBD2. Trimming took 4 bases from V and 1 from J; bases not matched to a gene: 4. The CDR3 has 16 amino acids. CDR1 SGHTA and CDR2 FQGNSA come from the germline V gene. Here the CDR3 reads CASSWPGLAAKNIQYF. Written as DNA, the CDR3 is TGTGCCAGCAGCTGGCCGGGACTAGCGGCCAAAAACATTCAGTACTTC.

CDR3 sequence: CASSPLRTGQETQYF. CDR3 nucleotides: TGTGCCAGCTCACCACTGAGGACAGGGCAAGAGACCCAGTACTTC. The chain couples TRBV18 to TRBJ2-5, with 8 bases that match TRBD1. Germline values: CDR1 KGHSH, CDR2 LQKENI. The CDR3 contains 15 residues. The junction had 3 bases not matched to a gene; V was cut back by 1 base and J by 2 bases.

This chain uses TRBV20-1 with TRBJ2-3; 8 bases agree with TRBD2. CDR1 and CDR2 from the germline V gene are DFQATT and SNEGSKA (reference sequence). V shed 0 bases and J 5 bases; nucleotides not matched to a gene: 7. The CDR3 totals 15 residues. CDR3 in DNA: TGCAGTGCTAGAGACGGGGGGGCCTCGCGAGATACGCAGTATTTT. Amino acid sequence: CSARDGGASRDTQYF.

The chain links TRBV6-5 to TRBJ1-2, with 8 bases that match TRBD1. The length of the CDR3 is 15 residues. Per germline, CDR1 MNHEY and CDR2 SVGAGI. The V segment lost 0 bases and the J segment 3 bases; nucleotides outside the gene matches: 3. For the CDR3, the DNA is TGTGCCAGCAGTTACTCGCCAGGGGGCTACTATGGCTACACCTTC. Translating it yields CASSYSPGGYYGYTF.

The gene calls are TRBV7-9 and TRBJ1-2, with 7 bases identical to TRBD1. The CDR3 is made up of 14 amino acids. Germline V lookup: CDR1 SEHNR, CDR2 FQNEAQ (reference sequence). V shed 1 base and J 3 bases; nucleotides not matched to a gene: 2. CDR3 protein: CASSLVGTDYGYTF. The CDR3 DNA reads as TGTGCCAGCAGCTTAGTTGGGACAGACTATGGCTACACCTTC. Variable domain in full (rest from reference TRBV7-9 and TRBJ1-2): DTGVSQNPRHKITKRGQNVTFRCDPISEHNRLYWYRQTLGQGPEFLTYFQNEAQLEKSRLLSDRFSAERPKGSFSTLEIQRTEQGDSAMYLCASSLVGTDYGYTFGSGTRLTVV.

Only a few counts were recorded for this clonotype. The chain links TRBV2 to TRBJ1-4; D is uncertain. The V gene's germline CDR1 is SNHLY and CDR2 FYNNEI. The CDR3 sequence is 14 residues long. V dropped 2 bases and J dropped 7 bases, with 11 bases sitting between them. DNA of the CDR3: TGTGCCAGCAGTGAAAGATGGGCAGCTGAAAAACTGTTTTTT. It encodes CASSERWAAEKLFF.

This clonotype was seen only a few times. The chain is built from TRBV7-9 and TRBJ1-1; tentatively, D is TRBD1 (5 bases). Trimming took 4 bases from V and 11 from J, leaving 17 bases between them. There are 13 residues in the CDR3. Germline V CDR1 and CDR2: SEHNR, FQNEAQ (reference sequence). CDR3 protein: CASSYPTDLKAFF. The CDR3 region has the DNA TGTGCCAGCAGCTACCCGACAGATTTAAAGGCTTTCTTT.

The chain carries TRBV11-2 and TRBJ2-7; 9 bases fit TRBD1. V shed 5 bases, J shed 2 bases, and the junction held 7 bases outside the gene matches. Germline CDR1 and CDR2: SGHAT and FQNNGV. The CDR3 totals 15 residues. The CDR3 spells CASSRETGGAYEQYF. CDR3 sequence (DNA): TGTGCCAGCAGCCGCGAGACAGGGGGAGCCTACGAGCAGTACTTC.

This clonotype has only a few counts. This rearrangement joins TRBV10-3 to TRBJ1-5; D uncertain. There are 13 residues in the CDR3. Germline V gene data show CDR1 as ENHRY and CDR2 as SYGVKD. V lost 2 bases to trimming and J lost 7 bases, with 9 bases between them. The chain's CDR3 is CAISENPLQPQHF. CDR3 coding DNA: TGTGCCATCAGTGAGAACCCCCTCCAGCCCCAGCATTTT.

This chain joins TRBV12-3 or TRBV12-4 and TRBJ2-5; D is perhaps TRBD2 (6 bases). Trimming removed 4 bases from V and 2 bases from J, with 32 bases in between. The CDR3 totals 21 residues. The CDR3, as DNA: TGTGCCAGCAGTTACGACGCCGGGGGATACAAGAGAGCACTGACTCAAGAGACCCAGTACTTC. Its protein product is CASSYDAGGYKRALTQETQYF.

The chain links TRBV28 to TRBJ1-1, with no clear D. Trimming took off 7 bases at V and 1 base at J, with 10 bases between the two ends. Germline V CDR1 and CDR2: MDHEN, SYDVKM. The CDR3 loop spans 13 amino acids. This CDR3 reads CASTHPANTEAFF. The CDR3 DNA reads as TGTGCCAGCACCCACCCGGCGAACACTGAAGCTTTCTTT.

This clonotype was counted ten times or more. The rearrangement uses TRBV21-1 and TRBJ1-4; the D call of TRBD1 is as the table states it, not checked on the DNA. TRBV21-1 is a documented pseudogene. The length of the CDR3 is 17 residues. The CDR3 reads CASSKGRGEKVSEKLFF. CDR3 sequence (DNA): TGTGCCAGCAGCAAAGGAAGGGGCGAAAAGGTTTCTGAAAAACTGTTTTTT.

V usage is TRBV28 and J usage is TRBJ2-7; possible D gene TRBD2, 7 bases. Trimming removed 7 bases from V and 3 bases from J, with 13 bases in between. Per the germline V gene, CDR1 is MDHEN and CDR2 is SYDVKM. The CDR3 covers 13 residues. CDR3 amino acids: CASKGGGFYEQYF. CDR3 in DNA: TGTGCCAGCAAAGGCGGGGGCTTCTACGAGCAGTACTTC.

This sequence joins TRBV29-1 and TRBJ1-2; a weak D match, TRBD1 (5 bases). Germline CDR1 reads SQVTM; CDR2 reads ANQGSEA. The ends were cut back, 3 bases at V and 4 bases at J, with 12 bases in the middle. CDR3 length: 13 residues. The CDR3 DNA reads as TGCAGCGTTGATACGGGGACTGGCTATGGCTACACCTTC. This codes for CSVDTGTGYGYTF.

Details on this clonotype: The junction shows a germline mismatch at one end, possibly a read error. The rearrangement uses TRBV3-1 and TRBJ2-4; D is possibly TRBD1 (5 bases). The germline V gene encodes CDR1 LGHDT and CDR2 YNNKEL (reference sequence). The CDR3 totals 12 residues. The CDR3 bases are TGTGCTAGCAGCCACGCAGGGAACATTCAGTACTTC. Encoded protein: CASSHAGNIQYF.

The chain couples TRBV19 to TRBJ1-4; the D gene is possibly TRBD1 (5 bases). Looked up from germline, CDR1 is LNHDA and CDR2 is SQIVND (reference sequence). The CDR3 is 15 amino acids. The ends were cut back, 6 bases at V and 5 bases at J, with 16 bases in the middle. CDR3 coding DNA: TGTGCCAGTAGCCCCTCCGACTGGGGGAATGAAAAACTGTTTTTT. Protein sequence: CASSPSDWGNEKLFF.

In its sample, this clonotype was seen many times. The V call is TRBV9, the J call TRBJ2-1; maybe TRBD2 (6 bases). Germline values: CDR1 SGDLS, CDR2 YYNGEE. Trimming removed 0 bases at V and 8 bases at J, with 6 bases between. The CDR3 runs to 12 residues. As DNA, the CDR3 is TGTGCCAGCAGCGTAGGGGAGGATGAGCAGTTCTTC. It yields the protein CASSVGEDEQFF.